A single sample is the source of the 28 T cell receptor beta chains below, sequenced in a study of human T cells and chemical hapten exposure (dated by TCRdb to the early 2020s). The method was RACE. Sequenced on a NextSeq 500. Using fastp trimming at Q25 and MiXCR clonotype assembly, TCRdb reanalyzed the public sequencing data and kept in-frame beta chains. Here each entry gathers all rows of one CDR3 protein and keeps the most common genes and DNA. This sample lists 82,000 or so distinct CDR3 sequences; 13% were detected once. The ten top clones hold around 5.8% of the sample. The time point label of this sample denotes: patch test 3, about 24 weeks after DPC sensitization. The sample's treatment or condition label is to be understood as: therapeutic diphenylcyclopropenone sensitization with weekly scalp DPC. The source material was whole blood, sampled in connection with sensitization to the hapten diphenylcyclopropenone (DPC). The receptors were gathered from a woman in her forties or fifties with alopecia areata. Some clones in this sample may be carry-over from other donors' samples.

The rearrangement links TRBV5-1 to TRBJ2-7, with D possibly being TRBD1 (5 bases). The CDR3 consists of 13 residues. V lost 4 bases to trimming and J lost 2 bases, with 10 bases between them. Germline V gives CDR1 SGHRS, CDR2 YFSETQ. In DNA form, the CDR3 reads TGCGCCAGCAGCAAGGGGCTGACCTACGAGCAGTACTTC. Amino acid sequence: CASSKGLTYEQYF.

The V gene is TRBV4-2, the J gene TRBJ2-3, with D possibly TRBD2 on 5 matching bases. The V gene lost 8 bases and the J gene lost 3 bases, with 12 bases spanning the gap. Germline lookup yields CDR1 LGHNA and CDR2 YNFKEQ. There are 13 residues in the CDR3. The CDR3 protein is CASLDSETDTQYF. The DNA for the CDR3 is TGTGCCAGCCTGGATAGCGAGACAGATACGCAGTATTTT.

This clonotype was observed many times. The rearrangement uses TRBV20-1 and TRBJ1-1, with a weak D call TRBD1 (5 bases). This CDR3 contains 16 residues. Per germline, CDR1 DFQATT and CDR2 SNEGSKA (reference sequence). V lost 0 bases, J lost 3 bases, and 17 bases lay in between. The CDR3 nucleotides are TGCAGTGCTAGAGATATTGGACCCGGGGGGGACACTGAAGCTTTCTTT. Translating gives CSARDIGPGGDTEAFF.

This clonotype was detected ten times or more. This rearrangement joins TRBV11-2 to TRBJ2-2, with 8 bases identical to TRBD1. Germline CDR1 SGHAT, CDR2 FQNNGV. The CDR3 length is 15 residues. V shed 5 bases and J 3 bases; nucleotides not matched to a gene: 5. The CDR3 sequence: CASSPQGADTGELFF. In DNA, the CDR3 is TGTGCCAGCAGCCCCCAGGGGGCGGACACCGGGGAGCTGTTTTTT.

This clonotype was found a few times. The V and J genes are TRBV6-6 and TRBJ2-1, with 10 positions matching TRBD1. This CDR3 has 15 amino acids. Germline trimming cut 7 bases from V and 6 bases from J; bases unmatched to any gene: 9. Germline assignment: CDR1 MNHNY and CDR2 SVGAGI (reference sequence). The CDR3 sequence is CASTGPGQGINEQFF. In nucleotides, the CDR3 is TGTGCCAGCACTGGACCGGGACAGGGGATCAATGAGCAGTTCTTC.

The sample holds many counts of this clonotype. The V gene is TRBV3-1, the J gene TRBJ1-6; D is uncertain. The CDR3 is made up of 15 amino acids. Trimming cost V 2 bases and J 10 bases, with 15 bases left between them. The germline V gene has CDR1 LGHDT and CDR2 YNNKEL (reference sequence). In DNA, the CDR3 is TGTGCCAGCAGCCAAACCCCGTCCTGGGAGTCACCCCTCCACTTT. This translates into CASSQTPSWESPLHF.

V is TRBV29-1 and J is TRBJ2-5, with 7 bases aligning to TRBD2. This CDR3 is 11 amino acids long. Germline values: CDR1 SQVTM, CDR2 ANQGSEA. V trimming: 2 bases; J trimming: 7 bases; junction bases outside the gene matches: 1. The CDR3 coding sequence is TGCAGCGTTGAAACGGGGGGGACCCAGTACTTC. It encodes CSVETGGTQYF.

This clonotype was recorded a few times. The V and J genes are TRBV11-1 and TRBJ2-5, with 8 bases matching TRBD1. J was trimmed by 4 bases and V by 5 bases; bases with no gene match: 9. The CDR3 covers 15 residues. Germline V gene lookup returns CDR1 SGHAT and CDR2 FQDESV (reference sequence). CDR3 bases: TGTGCCAGCAGCCCCACCAGGGGGCGCCGAGAGACCCAGTACTTC. Protein product: CASSPTRGRRETQYF.

This chain connects TRBV24-1 to TRBJ2-1; tentatively, D is TRBD2 (5 bases). The CDR3 consists of 16 residues. V was clipped by 0 bases and J by 5 bases, with 13 bases between them. The germline V gene has CDR1 KGHDR and CDR2 SFDVKD. The CDR3 DNA sequence: TGTGCCACCAGTGATTTGATCAAGCGGTTCAACAATGAGCAGTTCTTC. It specifies CATSDLIKRFNNEQFF.

This clonotype was seen a few times. The chain has TRBV12-2 and TRBJ2-7; the D call in the table, TRBD2, was not verified against the DNA. TRBV12-2 is classified as a pseudogene. The CDR3 is made up of 20 amino acids. As DNA, the CDR3 is TGTGCAAGTCGCTTAGCGGTGAGTAAGACTAGCCGATCCCTTCCCTACGAGCAGTACTTC. It codes for CASRLAVSKTSRSLPYEQYF.

The V gene is TRBV11-2, the J gene TRBJ2-5; tentative D call: TRBD2 (6 bases). This CDR3 has 14 residues. The V and J ends lost 5 bases and 5 bases respectively, with 15 bases between them. CDR1 is SGHAT, CDR2 FQNNGV, per germline. CDR3 sequence (DNA): TGTGCCAGCAGCCCGACTAGATTCAGGGAGACCCAGTACTTC. Its protein product is CASSPTRFRETQYF.

This clonotype came up a few times. The rearrangement links TRBV5-1 to TRBJ2-3; D assignment may be TRBD1 or TRBD2 (5 bases each). Germline V CDR1 and CDR2: SGHRS, YFSETQ. V lost 4 bases and J 5 bases, leaving 11 bases between the germline ends. This CDR3 contains 13 residues. In DNA form, the CDR3 reads TGCGCCAGCAGCGGTCAGAGGGGAGATACGCAGTATTTT. It yields the protein CASSGQRGDTQYF.

This clonotype was detected ten times or more. The CDR3 DNA sequence: TGTGCCAGCAGTGTAACCGGGAGCTCCTACAATGAGCAGTTCTTC. Protein product: CASSVTGSSYNEQFF. The V call is TRBV12-3 or TRBV12-4, the J call TRBJ2-1; maybe TRBD2 (6 bases). Trimming shortened V by 5 bases and J by 0 bases, and 11 bases separated the two germline ends. The CDR3 covers 15 residues.

This clonotype was found many times. The chain uses TRBV18 and TRBJ1-1, with D unresolved. The CDR3 is 13 amino acids. Between the trimmed V and J ends, which lost 2 bases and 3 bases, there was a span of 7 bases. Germline V gene sequence: CDR1 KGHSH, CDR2 LQKENI. Here the CDR3 DNA reads TGTGCCAGCTCACCATTACGAGACACTGAAGCTTTCTTT. Its translation is CASSPLRDTEAFF.

This clonotype was picked up a small number of times. The chain combines TRBV29-1 with TRBJ1-1; D is uncertain. Germline-derived CDR1 and CDR2 are SQVTM and ANQGSEA. V lost 5 bases and J lost 5, with 6 bases in between. The CDR3 loop spans 10 amino acids. The CDR3 nucleotides are TGCAGCGTTTGGGATACTGAAGCTTTCTTT. Its translation is CSVWDTEAFF. The variable domain in full, with the rest retrieved from reference TRBV29-1 and TRBJ1-1, is SAVISQKPSRDICQRGTSLTIQCQVDSQVTMMFWYRQQPGQSLTLIATANQGSEATYESGFVIDKFPISRPNLTFSTLTVSNMSPEDSSIYLCSVWDTEAFFGQGTRLTVV.

A few counts support this clonotype. V and J are TRBV9 and TRBJ2-5, with D hard to call. This CDR3 region has 14 residues. Germline V gene data show CDR1 as SGDLS and CDR2 as YYNGEE. With 4 bases removed from V and 2 bases from J, the gap between germline ends came to 12 bases. This CDR3 is CASSPRDQQETQYF. As DNA, the CDR3 is TGTGCCAGCAGCCCCCGAGACCAGCAAGAGACCCAGTACTTC.

The chain recombines TRBV10-3 with TRBJ2-3; 8 bases are shared with TRBD1. CDR1 is ENHRY and CDR2 is SYGVKD in the germline V gene. V lost 6 bases, J lost 3 bases, and 8 bases stayed unmatched. The CDR3 runs to 15 residues. The CDR3 nucleotides read TGTGCCATCAGGAAGACAGGGGAAAAGACAGATACGCAGTATTTT. Translation gives CAIRKTGEKTDTQYF.

For the CDR3, the DNA is TGCAGCGTTGTAAGCATCACCGGGGAGCTGTTTTTT. Translating gives CSVVSITGELFF. V gene TRBV29-1 combines with J gene TRBJ2-2; D not certain. Germline CDR1 and CDR2: SQVTM and ANQGSEA. V lost 4 bases and J lost 4, with 7 bases in between. The CDR3 covers 12 residues.

This chain links TRBV29-1 with TRBJ2-2, with 7 nucleotides matching TRBD1. Looked up from germline, CDR1 is SQVTM and CDR2 is ANQGSEA. V was pared by 7 bases and J by 0 bases, with 5 bases of the junction left unmatched. The CDR3 runs to 14 residues. The CDR3 sequence is CSARDSANTGELFF. CDR3 coding DNA: TGCAGCGCCCGGGACAGCGCGAACACCGGGGAGCTGTTTTTT.

This chain links TRBV7-6 with TRBJ2-3; 8 nucleotides match TRBD2. V was clipped by 5 bases and J by 0 bases; unmatched bases: 7. CDR1 and CDR2 from the germline V gene are SGHVS and FNYEAQ. The CDR3 sequence is 16 residues long. CDR3 in DNA: TGTGCCAGCAGCCCCCTAGCGGGCTTGAGCACAGATACGCAGTATTTT. Its translation: CASSPLAGLSTDTQYF.

The genes are TRBV19 and TRBJ2-5; 9 bases agree with TRBD2. The CDR3 covers 17 residues. Per the germline V gene, CDR1 is LNHDA and CDR2 is SQIVND (reference sequence). With V trimmed by 1 base and J by 4 bases, 10 bases remained unmatched. The chain's CDR3 is CASSIGTSAKMGETQYF. The CDR3 DNA sequence: TGTGCCAGTAGTATAGGGACTAGCGCCAAAATGGGAGAGACCCAGTACTTC. Using reference TRBV19 and TRBJ2-5 for the parts outside the CDR3, the full variable domain is DGGITQSPKYLFRKEGQNVTLSCEQNLNHDAMYWYRQDPGQGLRLIYYSQIVNDFQKGDIAEGYSVSREKKESFPLTVTSAQKNPTAFYLCASSIGTSAKMGETQYFGPGTRLLVL.

A few counts support this clonotype. The chain employs TRBV5-1 and TRBJ1-4, with D perhaps TRBD1 (6 bases). CDR1 is SGHRS and CDR2 is YFSETQ in the germline V gene. V lost 4 bases and J 8 bases, leaving 18 bases between the germline ends. The CDR3 extends over 15 amino acids. The CDR3 nucleotides read TGCGCCAGCAGCCTGGACGCGACCCAGGGGGAAAAACTGTTTTTT. It encodes CASSLDATQGEKLFF.

This clonotype was picked up a small number of times. The rearrangement links TRBV29-1 to TRBJ2-4; D is undetermined. V dropped 3 bases and J dropped 4 bases, with 7 bases sitting between them. The CDR3 spans 12 residues. Germline V gives CDR1 SQVTM, CDR2 ANQGSEA. CDR3 nucleotide sequence: TGCAGCGTTGAGGTCACGAAAAACATTCAGTACTTC. Amino acid sequence: CSVEVTKNIQYF.

The chain carries TRBV19 and TRBJ2-6; D gene unclear. The length of the CDR3 is 13 residues. Germline V lookup: CDR1 LNHDA, CDR2 SQIVND (reference sequence). V lost 6 bases and J 0 bases, leaving 3 bases between the germline ends. In nucleotides, the CDR3 is TGTGCCAGTAGGAACTCTGGGGCCAACGTCCTGACTTTC. Translated, it gives CASRNSGANVLTF. The whole variable domain, filled in from reference TRBV19 and TRBJ2-6, reads DGGITQSPKYLFRKEGQNVTLSCEQNLNHDAMYWYRQDPGQGLRLIYYSQIVNDFQKGDIAEGYSVSREKKESFPLTVTSAQKNPTAFYLCASRNSGANVLTFGAGSRLTVL.

The chain combines TRBV5-1 with TRBJ1-4; D is unclear. Germline CDR1 reads SGHRS; CDR2 reads YFSETQ. V was clipped by 3 bases and J by 1 base, with 10 bases between them. The CDR3 spans 15 residues. CDR3 bases: TGCGCCAGCAGCTCCCAAAGGAGAACTAATGAAAAACTGTTTTTT. Translating gives CASSSQRRTNEKLFF.

This clonotype was detected a few times. V and J are TRBV7-9 and TRBJ1-4; TRBD1 matches 7 bases. CDR1 and CDR2 from the germline V gene are SEHNR and FQNEAQ (reference sequence). V lost 3 bases, J lost 2 bases, and 3 bases stayed unmatched. The CDR3 runs 15 residues. The CDR3 here is CASSFRQGTNEKLFF. The DNA for the CDR3 is TGTGCCAGCAGCTTCCGACAGGGTACTAATGAAAAACTGTTTTTT.

In the case of this clonotype: It may be a read error: a sequence one base away is much more abundant. This chain joins TRBV29-1 and TRBJ1-1; D may be TRBD1 (5 bases). The germline gives CDR1 SQVTM, CDR2 ANQGSEA. The CDR3 consists of 11 residues. Here the CDR3 DNA reads TGCAGCGTTGTTTCGGGGACTGAAGCTCTCTTT. It encodes CSVVSGTEALF.

The J gene is TRBJ2-5, the V gene TRBV7-6, with D perhaps assigned TRBD1 or TRBD2 (5 bases each). CDR1 is SGHVS and CDR2 is FNYEAQ in the germline V gene. This CDR3 is built from 15 residues. Trimming took 4 bases from V and 1 from J, leaving 13 bases between them. Here the CDR3 reads CASSSGDRPQETQYF. CDR3 bases: TGTGCCAGCAGCTCCGGGGACCGTCCCCAAGAGACCCAGTACTTC.